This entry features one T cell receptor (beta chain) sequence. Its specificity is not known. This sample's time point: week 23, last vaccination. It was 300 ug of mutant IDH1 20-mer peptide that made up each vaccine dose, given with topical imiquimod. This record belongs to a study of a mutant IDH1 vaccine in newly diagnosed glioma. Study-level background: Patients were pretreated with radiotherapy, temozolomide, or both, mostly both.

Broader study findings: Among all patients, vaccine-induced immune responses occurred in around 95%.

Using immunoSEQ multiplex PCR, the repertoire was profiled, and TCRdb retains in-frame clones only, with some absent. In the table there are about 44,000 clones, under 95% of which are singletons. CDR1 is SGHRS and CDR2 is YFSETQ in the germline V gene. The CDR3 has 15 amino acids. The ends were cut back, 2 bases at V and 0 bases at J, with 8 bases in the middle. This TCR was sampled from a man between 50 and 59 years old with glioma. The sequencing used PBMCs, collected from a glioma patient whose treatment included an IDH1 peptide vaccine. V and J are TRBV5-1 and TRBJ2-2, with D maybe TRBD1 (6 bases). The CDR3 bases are TGCGCCAGCAGCTTTTCAGGGGCGAACACCGGGGAGCTGTTTTTT. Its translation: CASSFSGANTGELFF.